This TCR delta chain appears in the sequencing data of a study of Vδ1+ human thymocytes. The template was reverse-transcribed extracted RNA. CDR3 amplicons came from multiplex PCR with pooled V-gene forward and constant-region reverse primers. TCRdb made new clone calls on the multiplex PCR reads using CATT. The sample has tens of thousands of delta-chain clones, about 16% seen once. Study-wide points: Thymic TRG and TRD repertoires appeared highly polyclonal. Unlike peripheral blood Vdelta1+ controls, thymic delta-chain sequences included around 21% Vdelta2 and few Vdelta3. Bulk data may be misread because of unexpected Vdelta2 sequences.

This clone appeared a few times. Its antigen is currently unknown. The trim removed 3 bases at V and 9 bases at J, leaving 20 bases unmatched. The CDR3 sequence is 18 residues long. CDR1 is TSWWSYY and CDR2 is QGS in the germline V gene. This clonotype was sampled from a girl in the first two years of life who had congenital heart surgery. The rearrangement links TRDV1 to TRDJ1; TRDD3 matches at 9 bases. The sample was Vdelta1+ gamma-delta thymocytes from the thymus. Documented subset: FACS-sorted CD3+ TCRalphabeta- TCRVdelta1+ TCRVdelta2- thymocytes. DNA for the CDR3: TGTGCTCTTGGGGAGTTCCTTTCAGGGGGGATACCGCAAGGGCAACTCATCTTT. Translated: CALGEFLSGGIPQGQLIF.